This T cell receptor beta chain was recorded in a study of shared clonotypes between healthy human individuals. As for the study in general: Three men and a couple of women, aged 18 to 49, were donors. Whole-study findings and limits: Investigators collected only blood, and repertoires in tissues likely differ. Naive subsets generally exceeded memory subsets in estimated richness.

Germline CDR1 is SGHTA and CDR2 is FQGTGA. V was pared by 5 bases and J by 1 base, with 3 bases of the junction left unmatched. The CDR3 spans 14 residues. The assay was immunoSEQ multiplex PCR, and TCRdb's table has in-frame clones only and misses some. Of about 1.5 million clones listed, 95% to 99% are singletons. In regard to this clone: Its matching antigen is unknown.

Recent vaccinations or acute infections were absent in the healthy HIV-negative adult donors. Sequencing input: naive CD4+ T cells sorted from blood. The subset: CD45RA+ positively selected. The chain has TRBV7-3 and TRBJ2-3; TRBD1 matches at 7 bases. The sequence derives from a young man in good health. CDR3 protein: CASSNRGGTDTQYF. CDR3 in DNA: TGTGCCAGCAGCAACAGGGGCGGCACAGATACGCAGTATTTT.